This T cell receptor (beta chain) was captured in a study of response to subunit inactivated influenza vaccine. Study findings and constraints: The authors suggested that every seasonal influenza vaccination recruits few new T cells.

This CDR3 has 15 residues. The V and J ends lost 2 bases and 7 bases respectively, with 18 bases between them. From germline, CDR1 is DFQATT and CDR2 SNEGSKA (reference sequence). Each CDR3 protein gets one entry after TCRdb re-called the RT-PCR reads with MiXCR. This table holds approximately 310,000 distinct CDR3 sequences, about a fifth found once. With respect to this clonotype: Its antigen is not identified.

The source was PBMCs from blood, collected less than 22 months after vaccination. V usage is TRBV20-1 and J usage is TRBJ2-1; the D call may be TRBD1 or TRBD2 (5 bases each). The origin of this receptor is a man between 50 and 75 years old who received an inactivated influenza vaccine. In DNA form, the CDR3 reads TGCAGTGCTAGACCCGGGACCCCCAGGAAGAATGAGCAGTTCTTC. Translated: CSARPGTPRKNEQFF.